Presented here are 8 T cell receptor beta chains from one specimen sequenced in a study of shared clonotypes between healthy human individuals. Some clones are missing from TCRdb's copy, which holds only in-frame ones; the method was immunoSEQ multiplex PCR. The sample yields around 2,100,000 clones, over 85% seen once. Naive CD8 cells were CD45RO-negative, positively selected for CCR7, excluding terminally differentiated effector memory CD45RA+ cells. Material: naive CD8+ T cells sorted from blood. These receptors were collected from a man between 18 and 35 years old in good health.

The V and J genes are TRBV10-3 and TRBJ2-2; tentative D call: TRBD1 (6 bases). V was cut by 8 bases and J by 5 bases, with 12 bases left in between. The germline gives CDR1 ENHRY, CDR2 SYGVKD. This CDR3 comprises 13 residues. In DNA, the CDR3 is TGTGCCATCGAGGGGGATCTAACCGGGGAGCTGTTTTTT. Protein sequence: CAIEGDLTGELFF.

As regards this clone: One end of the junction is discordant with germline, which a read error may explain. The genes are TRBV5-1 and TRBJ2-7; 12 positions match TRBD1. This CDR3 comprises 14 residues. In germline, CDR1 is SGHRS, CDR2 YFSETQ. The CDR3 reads CASNLGQGAHEQYF. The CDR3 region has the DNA TGCGCCAGCAACTTGGGACAGGGGGCCCACGAGCAGTACTTC.

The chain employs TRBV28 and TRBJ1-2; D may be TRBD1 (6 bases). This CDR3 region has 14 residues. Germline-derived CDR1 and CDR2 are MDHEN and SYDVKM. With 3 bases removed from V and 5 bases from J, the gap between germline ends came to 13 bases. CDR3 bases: TGTGCCAGCAGTTTGAGGGGGAGAACGTATGGCTACACCTTC. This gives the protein CASSLRGRTYGYTF.

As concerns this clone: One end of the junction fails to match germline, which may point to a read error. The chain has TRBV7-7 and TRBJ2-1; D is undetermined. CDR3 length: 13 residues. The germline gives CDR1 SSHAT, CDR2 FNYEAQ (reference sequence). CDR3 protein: CASSLAPAVDQFF. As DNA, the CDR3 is TGTGCTAGCAGCTTAGCACCAGCTGTTGACCAGTTCTTC.

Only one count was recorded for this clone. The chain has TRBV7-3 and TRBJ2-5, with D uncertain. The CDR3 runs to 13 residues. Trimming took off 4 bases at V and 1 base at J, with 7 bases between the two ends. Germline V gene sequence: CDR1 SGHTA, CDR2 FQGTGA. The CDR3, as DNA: TGTGCCAGCAGCTCCCCGCCCCAAGAGACCCAGTACTTC. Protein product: CASSSPPQETQYF.

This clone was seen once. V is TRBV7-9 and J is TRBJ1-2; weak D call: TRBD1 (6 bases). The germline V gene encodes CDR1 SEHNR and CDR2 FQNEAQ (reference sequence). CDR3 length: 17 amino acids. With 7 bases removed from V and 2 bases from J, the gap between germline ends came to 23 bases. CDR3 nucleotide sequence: TGTGCCAGCACCCCCTCGGGGCAGGGGATTCGGAACTATGGCTACACCTTC. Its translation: CASTPSGQGIRNYGYTF.

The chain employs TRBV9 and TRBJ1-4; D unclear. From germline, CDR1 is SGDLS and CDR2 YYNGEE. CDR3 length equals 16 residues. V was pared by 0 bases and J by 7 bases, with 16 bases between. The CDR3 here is CASSVGGFPSGEKLFF. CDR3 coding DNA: TGTGCCAGCAGCGTAGGAGGGTTCCCCTCGGGTGAAAAACTGTTTTTT.

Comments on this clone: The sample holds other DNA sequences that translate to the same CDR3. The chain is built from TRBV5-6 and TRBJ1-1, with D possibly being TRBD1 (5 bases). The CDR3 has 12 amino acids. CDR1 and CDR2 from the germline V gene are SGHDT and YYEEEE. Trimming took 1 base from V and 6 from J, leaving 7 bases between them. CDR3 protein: CASSLWGAEAFF. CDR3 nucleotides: TGTGCCAGCAGCTTGTGGGGGGCTGAAGCTTTCTTT.